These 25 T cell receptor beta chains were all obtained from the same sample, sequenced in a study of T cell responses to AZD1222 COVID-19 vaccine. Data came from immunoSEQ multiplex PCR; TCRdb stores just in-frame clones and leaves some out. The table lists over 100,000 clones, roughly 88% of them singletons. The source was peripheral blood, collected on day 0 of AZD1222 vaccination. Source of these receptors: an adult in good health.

As DNA, the CDR3 is TGTGCCAGCTCACCCTTGGGGACGGCCCAAGAGACCCAGTACTTC. This encodes CASSPLGTAQETQYF. V is TRBV18 and J is TRBJ2-5; possibly TRBD1 or TRBD2 for D (5 bases each). The CDR3 is 15 residues long. The V end was cut by 3 bases, the J end by 1 base, with 12 bases between. Germline CDR1 KGHSH, CDR2 LQKENI.

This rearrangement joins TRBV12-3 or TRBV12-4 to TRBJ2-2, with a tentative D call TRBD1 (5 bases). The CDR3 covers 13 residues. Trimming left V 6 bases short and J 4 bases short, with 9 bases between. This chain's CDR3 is CASRIDSTGELFF. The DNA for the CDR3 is TGTGCCAGCAGGATCGACAGCACCGGGGAGCTGTTTTTT.

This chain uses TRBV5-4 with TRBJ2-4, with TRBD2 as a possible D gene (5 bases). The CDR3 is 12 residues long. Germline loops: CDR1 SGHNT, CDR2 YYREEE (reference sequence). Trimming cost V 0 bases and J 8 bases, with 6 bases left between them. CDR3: CASSLVGDIQYF. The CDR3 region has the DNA TGTGCCAGCAGCTTGGTCGGGGACATTCAGTACTTC.

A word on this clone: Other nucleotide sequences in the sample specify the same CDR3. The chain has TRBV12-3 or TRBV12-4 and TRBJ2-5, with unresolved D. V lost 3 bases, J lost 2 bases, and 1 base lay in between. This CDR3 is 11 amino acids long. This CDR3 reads CASSLQETQYF. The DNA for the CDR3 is TGTGCCAGCAGTTTGCAAGAGACCCAGTACTTC.

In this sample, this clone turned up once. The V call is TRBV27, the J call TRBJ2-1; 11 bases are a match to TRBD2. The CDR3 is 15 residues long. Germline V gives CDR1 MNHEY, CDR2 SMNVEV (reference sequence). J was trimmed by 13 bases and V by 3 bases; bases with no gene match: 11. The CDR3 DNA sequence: TGTGCCAGCAGTTTGAGTAGCGGGGGGGCATCTACTCAGTTCTTC. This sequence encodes CASSLSSGGASTQFF.

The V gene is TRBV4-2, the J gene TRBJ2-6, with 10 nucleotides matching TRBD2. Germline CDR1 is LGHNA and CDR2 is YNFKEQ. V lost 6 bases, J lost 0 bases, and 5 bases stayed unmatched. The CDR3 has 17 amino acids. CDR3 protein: CASSLAGAVSGANVLTF. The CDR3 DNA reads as TGTGCCAGCAGTCTAGCGGGGGCGGTCTCTGGGGCCAACGTCCTGACTTTC.

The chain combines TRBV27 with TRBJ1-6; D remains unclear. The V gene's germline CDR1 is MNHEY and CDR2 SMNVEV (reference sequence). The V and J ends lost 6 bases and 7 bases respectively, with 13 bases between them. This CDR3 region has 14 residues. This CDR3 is CASREHLRNSPLHF. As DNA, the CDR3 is TGTGCCAGCAGGGAACACCTTAGGAATTCACCCCTCCACTTT.

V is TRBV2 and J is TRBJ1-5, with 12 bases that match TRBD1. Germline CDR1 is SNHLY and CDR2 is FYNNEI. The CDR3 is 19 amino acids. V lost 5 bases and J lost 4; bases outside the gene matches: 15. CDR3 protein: CASSRLWDRGPTINQPQHF. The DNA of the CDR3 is TGTGCCAGCAGTCGCCTTTGGGACAGGGGGCCCACAATTAATCAGCCCCAGCATTTT.

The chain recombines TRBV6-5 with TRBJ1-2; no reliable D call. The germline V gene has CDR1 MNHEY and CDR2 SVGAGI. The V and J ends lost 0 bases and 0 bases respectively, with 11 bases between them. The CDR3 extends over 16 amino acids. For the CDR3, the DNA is TGTGCCAGCAGTTACTCGATTGTTTCGGCTAACTATGGCTACACCTTC. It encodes CASSYSIVSANYGYTF.

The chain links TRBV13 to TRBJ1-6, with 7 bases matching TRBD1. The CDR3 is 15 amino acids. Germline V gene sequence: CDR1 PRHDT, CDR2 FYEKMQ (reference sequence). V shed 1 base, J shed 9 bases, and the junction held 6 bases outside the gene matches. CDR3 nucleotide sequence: TGTGCCAGCAGCTTAGAGGAACACAGGGGTTCACCCCTCCACTTT. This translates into CASSLEEHRGSPLHF.

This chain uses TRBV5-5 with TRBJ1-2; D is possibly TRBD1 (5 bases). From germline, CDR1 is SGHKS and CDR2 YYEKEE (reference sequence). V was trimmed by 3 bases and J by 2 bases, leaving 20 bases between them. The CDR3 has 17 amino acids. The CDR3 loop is CASSSPNEGLKNYGYTF. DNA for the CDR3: TGTGCCAGCAGCTCCCCGAATGAGGGACTCAAGAACTATGGCTACACCTTC.

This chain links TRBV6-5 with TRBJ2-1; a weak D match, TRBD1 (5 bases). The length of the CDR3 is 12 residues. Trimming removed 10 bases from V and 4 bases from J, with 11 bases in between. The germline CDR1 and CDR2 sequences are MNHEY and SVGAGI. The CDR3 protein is CATGRAYNEQFF. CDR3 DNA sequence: TGTGCCACCGGCAGGGCTTACAATGAGCAGTTCTTC.

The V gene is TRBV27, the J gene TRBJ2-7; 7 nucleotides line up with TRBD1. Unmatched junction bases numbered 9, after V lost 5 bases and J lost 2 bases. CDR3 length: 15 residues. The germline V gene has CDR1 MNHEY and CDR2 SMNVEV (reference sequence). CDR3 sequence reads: CASSRQGNGAYEQYF. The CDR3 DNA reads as TGTGCCAGCAGTCGACAGGGTAATGGCGCCTACGAGCAGTACTTC.

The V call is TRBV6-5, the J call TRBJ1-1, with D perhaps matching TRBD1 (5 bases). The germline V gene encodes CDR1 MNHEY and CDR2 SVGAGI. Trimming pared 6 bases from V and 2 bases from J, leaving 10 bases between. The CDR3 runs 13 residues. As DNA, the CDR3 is TGTGCCAGCAGGACAGAGATCAACACTGAAGCTTTCTTT. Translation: CASRTEINTEAFF.

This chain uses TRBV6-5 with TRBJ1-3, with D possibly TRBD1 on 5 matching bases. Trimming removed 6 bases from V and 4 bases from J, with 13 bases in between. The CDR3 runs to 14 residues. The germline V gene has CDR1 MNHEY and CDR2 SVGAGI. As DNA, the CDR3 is TGTGCCAGCAGGCGGGGGGTGGAAGGAAACACCATATATTTT. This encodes CASRRGVEGNTIYF.

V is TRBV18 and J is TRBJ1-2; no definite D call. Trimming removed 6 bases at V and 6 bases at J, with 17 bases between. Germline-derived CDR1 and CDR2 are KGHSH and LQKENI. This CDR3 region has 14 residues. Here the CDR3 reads CASSPKALPDGYTF. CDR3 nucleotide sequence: TGTGCCAGCTCCCCTAAGGCGTTACCGGATGGCTACACCTTC.

CDR3 residues: CASSRKQGPGVGTEAFF. The CDR3 nucleotides are TGTGCCAGCTCGCGTAAGCAGGGCCCCGGTGTCGGGACTGAAGCTTTCTTT. The chain joins TRBV18 to TRBJ1-1, with D perhaps matching TRBD1 (5 bases). CDR3 length: 17 amino acids. Trimming pared 6 bases from V and 5 bases from J, leaving 25 bases between. The germline CDR1 and CDR2 sequences are KGHSH and LQKENI.

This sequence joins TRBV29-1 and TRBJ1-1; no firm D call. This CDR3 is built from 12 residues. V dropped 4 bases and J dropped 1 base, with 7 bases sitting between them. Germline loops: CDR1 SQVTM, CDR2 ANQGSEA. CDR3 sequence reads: CSVGTGNTEAFF. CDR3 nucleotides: TGCAGCGTTGGGACGGGGAACACTGAAGCTTTCTTT.

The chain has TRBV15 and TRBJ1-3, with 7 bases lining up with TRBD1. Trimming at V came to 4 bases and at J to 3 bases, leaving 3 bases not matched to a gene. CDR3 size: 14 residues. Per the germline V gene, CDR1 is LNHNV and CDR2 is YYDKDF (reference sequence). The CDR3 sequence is CATSKDRIGNTIYF. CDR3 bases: TGTGCCACCAGCAAGGACAGGATTGGAAACACCATATATTTT.

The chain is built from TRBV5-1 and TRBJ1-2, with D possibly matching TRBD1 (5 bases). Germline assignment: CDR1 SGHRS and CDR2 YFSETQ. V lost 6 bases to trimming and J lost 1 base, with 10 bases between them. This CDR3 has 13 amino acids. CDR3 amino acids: CASNFGGNYGYTF. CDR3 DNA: TGCGCCAGCAACTTTGGGGGTAACTATGGCTACACCTTC.

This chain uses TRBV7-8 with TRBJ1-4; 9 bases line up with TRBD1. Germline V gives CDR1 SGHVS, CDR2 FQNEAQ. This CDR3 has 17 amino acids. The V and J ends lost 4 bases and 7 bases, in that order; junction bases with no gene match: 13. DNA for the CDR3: TGTGCCAGCAGCTCGACAGGGGGAGGAGGATATAGTGAAAAACTGTTTTTT. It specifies CASSSTGGGGYSEKLFF.

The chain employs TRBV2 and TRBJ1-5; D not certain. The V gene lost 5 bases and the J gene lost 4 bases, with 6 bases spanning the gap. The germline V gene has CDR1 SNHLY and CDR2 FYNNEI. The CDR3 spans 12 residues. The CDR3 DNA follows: TGTGCCAGCAGTCGGCAAAATCAGCCCCAGCATTTT. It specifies CASSRQNQPQHF.

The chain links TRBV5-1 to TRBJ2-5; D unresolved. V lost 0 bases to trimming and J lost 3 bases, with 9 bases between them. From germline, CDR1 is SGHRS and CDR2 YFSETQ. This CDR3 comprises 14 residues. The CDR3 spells CASSLGLTKETQYF. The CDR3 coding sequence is TGCGCCAGCAGCTTGGGACTTACAAAAGAGACCCAGTACTTC. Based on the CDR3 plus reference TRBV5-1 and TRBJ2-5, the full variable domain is KAGVTQTPRYLIKTRGQQVTLSCSPISGHRSVSWYQQTPGQGLQFLFEYFSETQRNKGNFPGRFSGRQFSNSRSEMNVSTLELGDSALYLCASSLGLTKETQYFGPGTRLLVL.

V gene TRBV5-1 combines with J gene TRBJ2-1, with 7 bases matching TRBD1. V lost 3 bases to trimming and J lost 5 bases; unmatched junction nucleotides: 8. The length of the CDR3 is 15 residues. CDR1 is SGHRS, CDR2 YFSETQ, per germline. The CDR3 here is CASSSQGLKNNEQFF. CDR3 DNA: TGCGCCAGCAGCTCACAGGGGCTTAAGAACAATGAGCAGTTCTTC.

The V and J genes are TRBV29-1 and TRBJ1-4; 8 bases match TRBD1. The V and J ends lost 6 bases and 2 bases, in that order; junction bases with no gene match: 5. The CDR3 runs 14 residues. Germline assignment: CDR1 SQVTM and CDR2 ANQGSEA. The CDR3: CSVSDRGTNEKLFF. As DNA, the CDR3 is TGCAGCGTCAGCGACAGGGGCACTAATGAAAAACTGTTTTTT.